The 13 T cell receptor beta chains listed next were all sequenced from one sample in a study of TIL therapy for anti-PD-1-resistant metastatic lung cancer. Time point in this sample: pre-treatment sample, taken before nivolumab and TIL therapy. Tumor tissue came from excised metastases, mostly pleural nodules or supraclavicular lymph nodes. Sequencing used immunoSEQ v3. The method was immunoSEQ multiplex PCR; TCRdb's version includes in-frame clones alone and lacks a portion of them. The repertoire holds more than 20,000 clones, with less than 65% as singletons. Sequenced material: tumor tissue, taken at baseline. The source is a woman aged 30-79 years with non-small cell lung cancer.

This rearrangement joins TRBV6-1 to TRBJ1-1; D not certain. CDR1 is MNHNS and CDR2 is SASEGT in the germline V gene. The CDR3 has 13 residues. The ends were cut back, 3 bases at V and 0 bases at J, with 5 bases in the middle. The CDR3 sequence is CASSDHLNTEAFF. CDR3 nucleotides: TGTGCCAGCAGTGACCACCTGAACACTGAAGCTTTCTTT.

This chain joins TRBV14 and TRBJ1-1, with 7 bases fitting TRBD1. This CDR3 is built from 15 residues. Germline V gene sequence: CDR1 SGHDN, CDR2 FVKESK. V dropped 4 bases and J dropped 1; count of bases not matched to a gene: 6. The CDR3 DNA follows: TGTGCCAGCAGCCGGGCCACAGGGGCGAACACTGAAGCTTTCTTT. It specifies CASSRATGANTEAFF. The complete variable domain, with remaining parts taken from reference TRBV14 and TRBJ1-1, reads EAGVTQFPSHSVIEKGQTVTLRCDPISGHDNLYWYRRVMGKEIKFLLHFVKESKQDESGMPNNRFLAERTGGTYSTLKVQPAELEDSGVYFCASSRATGANTEAFFGQGTRLTVV.

The sample holds a few counts of this clone. Here the CDR3 reads CASSLLAGGTTDTQYF. In DNA, the CDR3 is TGCGCCAGCAGCCTTCTAGCGGGAGGGACCACAGATACGCAGTATTTT. J is TRBJ2-3 and V is TRBV4-1; 12 nucleotides match TRBD2. Germline V gene sequence: CDR1 MGHRA, CDR2 YSYEKL. The CDR3 consists of 16 residues. V lost 4 bases and J lost 2; bases outside the gene matches: 4.

The CDR3 coding sequence is TGTGCCAGCAGCTTAAGGAGCAGAGACACTGAAGCTTTCTTT. It codes for CASSLRSRDTEAFF. This chain uses TRBV7-9 with TRBJ1-1, with D hard to call. Germline values: CDR1 SEHNR, CDR2 FQNEAQ (reference sequence). The CDR3 extends over 14 amino acids. V lost 2 bases and J 3 bases, leaving 10 bases between the germline ends.

In nucleotides, the CDR3 is TGTGCCAGCATCTTGGGGGGCGTAAGCTCCTACAATGAGCAGTTCTTC. Translation: CASILGGVSSYNEQFF. The V call is TRBV28, the J call TRBJ2-1; D is tentatively TRBD1 or TRBD2 (6 bases each). The CDR3 is made up of 16 amino acids. CDR1 is MDHEN and CDR2 is SYDVKM in the germline V gene. Trimming stripped 7 bases from V and 0 bases from J, with 16 bases between.

V and J are TRBV5-4 and TRBJ2-3, with TRBD2 matching 8 bases. V was clipped by 1 base and J by 1 base; unmatched bases: 5. The CDR3 consists of 16 residues. The germline V gene encodes CDR1 SGHNT and CDR2 YYREEE (reference sequence). The CDR3 spells CASSLYRGGGTDTQYF. The CDR3 DNA sequence: TGTGCCAGCAGCTTGTACCGGGGGGGAGGCACAGATACGCAGTATTTT. Using reference TRBV5-4 and TRBJ2-3 for the parts outside the CDR3, the full variable domain is ETGVTQSPTHLIKTRGQQVTLRCSSQSGHNTVSWYQQALGQGPQFIFQYYREEENGRGNFPPRFSGLQFPNYSSELNVNALELDDSALYLCASSLYRGGGTDTQYFGPGTRLTVL.

This sequence joins TRBV5-4 and TRBJ2-5; no clear D gene. The V gene lost 1 base and the J gene lost 3 bases, with 13 bases spanning the gap. The CDR3 totals 15 residues. The germline V gene has CDR1 SGHNT and CDR2 YYREEE (reference sequence). DNA of the CDR3: TGTGCCAGCAGCTTGATCCTCAGGACCGAAGAGACCCAGTACTTC. This translates into CASSLILRTEETQYF. Supplemented by reference TRBV5-4 and TRBJ2-5, the full variable domain reads ETGVTQSPTHLIKTRGQQVTLRCSSQSGHNTVSWYQQALGQGPQFIFQYYREEENGRGNFPPRFSGLQFPNYSSELNVNALELDDSALYLCASSLILRTEETQYFGPGTRLLVL.

V usage is TRBV14 and J usage is TRBJ2-1; no clear D. V shed 1 base and J shed 9 bases, with 19 bases lying between them. CDR1 and CDR2 from the germline V gene are SGHDN and FVKESK. This CDR3 is built from 16 residues. The CDR3 DNA sequence: TGTGCCAGCAGCCAAGTTACAGCAGGCACGCGTAGTGAGCAGTTCTTC. It encodes CASSQVTAGTRSEQFF.

The chain's CDR3 is CASSYVQASPQHF. The DNA for the CDR3 is TGTGCCAGCAGTTACGTTCAGGCCTCGCCCCAGCATTTT. The chain joins TRBV6-6 to TRBJ1-5; D remains ambiguous. V lost 2 bases to trimming and J lost 9 bases, with 11 bases between them. Germline V gene sequence: CDR1 MNHNY, CDR2 SVGAGI (reference sequence). The CDR3 is made up of 13 amino acids.

The rearrangement joins TRBV7-6 to TRBJ2-3, with 9 bases fitting TRBD2. J lost 4 bases, V lost 1 base, and 6 bases had no gene match. Germline-derived CDR1 and CDR2 are SGHVS and FNYEAQ. This CDR3 is 16 amino acids long. The CDR3 DNA follows: TGTGCCAGCAGCTTAGGGGCGGGAGGGCTAGCAGATACGCAGTATTTT. Translation: CASSLGAGGLADTQYF.

The chain recombines TRBV7-6 with TRBJ2-2, with D tentatively TRBD1 (6 bases). Trimming took off 0 bases at V and 7 bases at J, with 15 bases between the two ends. CDR3 length: 16 amino acids. Germline CDR1 SGHVS, CDR2 FNYEAQ. The CDR3 here is CASSLANTGKGGELFF. Written as DNA, the CDR3 is TGTGCCAGCAGCTTAGCCAATACAGGGAAAGGCGGGGAGCTGTTTTTT.

This clone was found a few times. The chain links TRBV7-3 to TRBJ1-1; D uncertain. CDR3 length: 13 residues. Germline V gene data show CDR1 as SGHTA and CDR2 as FQGTGA. The V end lost 8 bases, the J end lost 4 bases, and 14 bases lay between the germline ends. The CDR3 loop is CASRNSRSTEAFF. As DNA, the CDR3 is TGTGCCAGCCGTAACTCGAGGTCCACTGAAGCTTTCTTT. The complete variable domain, with remaining parts taken from reference TRBV7-3 and TRBJ1-1, reads GAGVSQTPSNKVTEKGKYVELRCDPISGHTALYWYRQSLGQGPEFLIYFQGTGAADDSGLPNDRFFAVRPEGSVSTLKIQRTERGDSAVYLCASRNSRSTEAFFGQGTRLTVV.

The DNA of the CDR3 is TGTGCCAGCAGTTTCAAGGGAAGCTTGAGGTGGTTAAGAACAGGGCCCCAAGAGACCCAGTACTTC. This gives the protein CASSFKGSLRWLRTGPQETQYF. The chain is built from TRBV27 and TRBJ2-5; D is possibly TRBD1 (6 bases). The V gene lost 3 bases and the J gene lost 1 base, with 33 bases spanning the gap. This CDR3 has 22 amino acids. Per germline, CDR1 MNHEY and CDR2 SMNVEV (reference sequence).